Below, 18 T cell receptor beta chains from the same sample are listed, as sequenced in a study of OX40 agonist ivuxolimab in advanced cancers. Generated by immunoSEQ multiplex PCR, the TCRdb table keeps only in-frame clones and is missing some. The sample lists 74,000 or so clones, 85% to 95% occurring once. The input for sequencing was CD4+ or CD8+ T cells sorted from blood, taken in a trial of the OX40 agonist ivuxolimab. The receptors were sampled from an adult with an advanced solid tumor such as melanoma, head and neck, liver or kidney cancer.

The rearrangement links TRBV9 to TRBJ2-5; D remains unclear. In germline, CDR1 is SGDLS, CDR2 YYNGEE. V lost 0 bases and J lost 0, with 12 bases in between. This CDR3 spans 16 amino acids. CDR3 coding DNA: TGTGCCAGCAGCGTAGATGGGTATACAAACCAAGAGACCCAGTACTTC. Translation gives CASSVDGYTNQETQYF.

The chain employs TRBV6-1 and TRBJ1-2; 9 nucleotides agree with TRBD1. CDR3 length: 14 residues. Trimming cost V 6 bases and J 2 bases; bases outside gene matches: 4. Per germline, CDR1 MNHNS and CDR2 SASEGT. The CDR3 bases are TGTGCCAGCAGGACCGGACAGGGGAACTATGGCTACACCTTC. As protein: CASRTGQGNYGYTF.

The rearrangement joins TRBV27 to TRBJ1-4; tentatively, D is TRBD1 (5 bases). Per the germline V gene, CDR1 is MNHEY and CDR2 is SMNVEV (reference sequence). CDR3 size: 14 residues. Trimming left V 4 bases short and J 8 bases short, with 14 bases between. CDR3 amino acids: CASSSWQGGEKLFF. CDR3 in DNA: TGTGCCAGCAGTTCGTGGCAGGGCGGCGAAAAACTGTTTTTT.

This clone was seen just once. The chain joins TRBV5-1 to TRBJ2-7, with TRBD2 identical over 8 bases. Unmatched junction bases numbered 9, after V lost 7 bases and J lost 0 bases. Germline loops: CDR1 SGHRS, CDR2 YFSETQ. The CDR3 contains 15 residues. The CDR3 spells CASSRVAGNSYEQYF. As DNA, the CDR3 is TGCGCCAGCTCTAGGGTAGCGGGGAACTCCTACGAGCAGTACTTC.

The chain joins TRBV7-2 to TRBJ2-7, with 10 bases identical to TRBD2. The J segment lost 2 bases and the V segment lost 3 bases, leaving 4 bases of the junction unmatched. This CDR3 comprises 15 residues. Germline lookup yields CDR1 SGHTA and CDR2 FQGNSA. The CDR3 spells CASSFGLAAAYEQYF. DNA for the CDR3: TGTGCCAGCAGCTTCGGACTAGCGGCGGCCTACGAGCAGTACTTC.

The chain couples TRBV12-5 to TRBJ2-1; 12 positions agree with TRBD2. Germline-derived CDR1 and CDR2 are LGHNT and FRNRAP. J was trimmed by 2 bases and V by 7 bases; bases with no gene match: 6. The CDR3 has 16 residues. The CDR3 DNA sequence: TGTGCTAGTGCCCTAGCGGGGGGGTCGGCCTACAATGAGCAGTTCTTC. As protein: CASALAGGSAYNEQFF.

CDR3 sequence reads: CASSLVGLGGTDTQYF. The CDR3 DNA reads as TGTGCCAGCAGCTTGGTGGGACTAGGGGGCACAGATACGCAGTATTTT. The chain carries TRBV5-5 and TRBJ2-3, with 8 bases identical to TRBD2. The V segment lost 0 bases and the J segment 1 base; nucleotides outside the gene matches: 4. Germline CDR1 and CDR2: SGHKS and YYEKEE (reference sequence). This CDR3 is built from 16 residues. Variable domain in full (rest from reference TRBV5-5 and TRBJ2-3): DAGVTQSPTHLIKTRGQQVTLRCSPISGHKSVSWYQQVLGQGPQFIFQYYEKEERGRGNFPDRFSARQFPNYSSELNVNALLLGDSALYLCASSLVGLGGTDTQYFGPGTRLTVL.

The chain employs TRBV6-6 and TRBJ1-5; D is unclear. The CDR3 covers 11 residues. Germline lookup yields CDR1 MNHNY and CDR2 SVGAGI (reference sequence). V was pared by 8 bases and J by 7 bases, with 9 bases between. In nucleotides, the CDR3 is TGTGCCAGCGGGGAAAAACAGCCCCAGCATTTT. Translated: CASGEKQPQHF.

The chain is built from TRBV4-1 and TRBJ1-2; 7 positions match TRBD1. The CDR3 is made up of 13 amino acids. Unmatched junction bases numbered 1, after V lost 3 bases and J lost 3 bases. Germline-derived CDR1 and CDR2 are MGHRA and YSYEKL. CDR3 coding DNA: TGCGCCAGCAGCCACCAGGGGGACTATGGCTACACCTTC. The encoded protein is CASSHQGDYGYTF.

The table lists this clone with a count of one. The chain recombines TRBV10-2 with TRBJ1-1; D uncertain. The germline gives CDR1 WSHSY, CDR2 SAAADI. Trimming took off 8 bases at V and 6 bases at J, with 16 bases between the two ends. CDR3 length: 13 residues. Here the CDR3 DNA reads TGCGCCAGCCTGGTCGGACGATTTTCTGAAGCTTTCTTT. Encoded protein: CASLVGRFSEAFF.

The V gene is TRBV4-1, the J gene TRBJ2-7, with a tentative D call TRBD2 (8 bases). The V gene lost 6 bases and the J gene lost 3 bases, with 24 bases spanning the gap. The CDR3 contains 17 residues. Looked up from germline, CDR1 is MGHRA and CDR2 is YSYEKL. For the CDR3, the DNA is TGCGCCAGCAGTTTTCGAGGGGGCCTAGCGGGCGACTACGAGCAGTACTTC. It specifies CASSFRGGLAGDYEQYF.

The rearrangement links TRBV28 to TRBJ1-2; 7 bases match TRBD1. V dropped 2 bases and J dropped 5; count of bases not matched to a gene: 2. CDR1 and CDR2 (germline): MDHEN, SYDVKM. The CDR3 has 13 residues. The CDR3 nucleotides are TGTGCCAGCAGTTTAGCAGGGGGATATGGCTACACCTTC. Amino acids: CASSLAGGYGYTF.

CDR3 sequence: CASSPKSFYEQYF. The DNA for the CDR3 is TGTGCCAGCTCACCAAAAAGTTTTTACGAGCAGTACTTC. The V call is TRBV18, the J call TRBJ2-7; D remains unclear. Deletions cut 2 bases from V and 4 bases from J, with 9 bases between. Germline CDR1 and CDR2: KGHSH and LQKENI. The CDR3 loop spans 13 amino acids.

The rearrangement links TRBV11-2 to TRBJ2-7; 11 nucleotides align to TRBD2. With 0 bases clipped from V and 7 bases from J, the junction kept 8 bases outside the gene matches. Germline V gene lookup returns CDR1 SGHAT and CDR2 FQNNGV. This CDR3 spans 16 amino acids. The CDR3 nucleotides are TGTGCCAGCAGCTTAGATCTACTAGCGGGAGAGCGGGAGCAGTACTTC. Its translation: CASSLDLLAGEREQYF. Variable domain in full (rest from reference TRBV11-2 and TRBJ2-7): EAGVAQSPRYKIIEKRQSVAFWCNPISGHATLYWYQQILGQGPKLLIQFQNNGVVDDSQLPKDRFSAERLKGVDSTLKIQPAKLEDSAVYLCASSLDLLAGEREQYFGPGTRLTVT.

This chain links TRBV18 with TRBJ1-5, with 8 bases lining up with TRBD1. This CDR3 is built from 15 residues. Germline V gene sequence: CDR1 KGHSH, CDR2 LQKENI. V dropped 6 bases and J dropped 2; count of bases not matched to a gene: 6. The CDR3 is CASSSTGGGNQPQHF. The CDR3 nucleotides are TGTGCCAGCTCGTCAACAGGGGGGGGCAATCAGCCCCAGCATTTT.

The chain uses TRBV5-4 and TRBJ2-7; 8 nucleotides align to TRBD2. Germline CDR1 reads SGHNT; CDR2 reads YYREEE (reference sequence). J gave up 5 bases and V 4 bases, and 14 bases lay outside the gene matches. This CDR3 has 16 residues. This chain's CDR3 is CASSPDRRTSHDEQYF. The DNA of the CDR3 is TGTGCCAGCAGCCCGGATCGGCGGACTAGCCACGACGAGCAGTACTTC. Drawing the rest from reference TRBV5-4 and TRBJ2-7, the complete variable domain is ETGVTQSPTHLIKTRGQQVTLRCSSQSGHNTVSWYQQALGQGPQFIFQYYREEENGRGNFPPRFSGLQFPNYSSELNVNALELDDSALYLCASSPDRRTSHDEQYFGPGTRLTVT.

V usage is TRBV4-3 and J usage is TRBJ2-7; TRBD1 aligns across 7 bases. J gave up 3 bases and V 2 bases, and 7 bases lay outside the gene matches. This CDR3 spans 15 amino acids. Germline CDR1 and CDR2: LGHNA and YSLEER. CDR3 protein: CASSQNTGDGYEQYF. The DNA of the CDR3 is TGCGCCAGCAGCCAAAATACAGGGGATGGCTACGAGCAGTACTTC.

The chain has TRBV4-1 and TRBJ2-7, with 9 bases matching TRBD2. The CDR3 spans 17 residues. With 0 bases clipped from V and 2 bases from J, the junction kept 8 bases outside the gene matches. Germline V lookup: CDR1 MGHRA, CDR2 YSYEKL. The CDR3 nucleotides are TGCGCCAGCAGCCAAGATTGGTCTAGCGGGGCCCCCTACGAGCAGTACTTC. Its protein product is CASSQDWSSGAPYEQYF.